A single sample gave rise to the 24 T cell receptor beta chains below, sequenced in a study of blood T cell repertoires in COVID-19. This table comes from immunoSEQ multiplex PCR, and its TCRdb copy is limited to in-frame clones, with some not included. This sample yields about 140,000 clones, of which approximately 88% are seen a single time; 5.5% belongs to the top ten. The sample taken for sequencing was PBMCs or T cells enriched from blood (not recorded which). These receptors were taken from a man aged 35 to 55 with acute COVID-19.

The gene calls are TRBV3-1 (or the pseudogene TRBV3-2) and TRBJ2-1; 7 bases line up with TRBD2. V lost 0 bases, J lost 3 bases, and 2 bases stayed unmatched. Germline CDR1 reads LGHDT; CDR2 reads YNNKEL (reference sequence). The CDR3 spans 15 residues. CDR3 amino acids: CASSQDWTSYNEQFF. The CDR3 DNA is TGTGCCAGCAGCCAAGATTGGACTAGCTACAATGAGCAGTTCTTC.

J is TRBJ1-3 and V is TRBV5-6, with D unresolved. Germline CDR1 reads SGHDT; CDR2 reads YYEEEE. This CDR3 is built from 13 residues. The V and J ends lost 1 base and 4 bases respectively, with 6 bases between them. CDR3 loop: CASSLQSGNTIYF. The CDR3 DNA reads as TGTGCCAGCAGCTTGCAGTCAGGAAACACCATATATTTT.

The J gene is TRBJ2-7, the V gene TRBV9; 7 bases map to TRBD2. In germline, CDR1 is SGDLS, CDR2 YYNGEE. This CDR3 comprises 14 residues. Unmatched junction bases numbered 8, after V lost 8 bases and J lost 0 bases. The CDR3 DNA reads TGTGCCAGGGGGGATCGGGACTACTCCTACGAGCAGTACTTC. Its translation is CARGDRDYSYEQYF. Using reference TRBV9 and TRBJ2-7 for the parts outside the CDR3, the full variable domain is DSGVTQTPKHLITATGQRVTLRCSPRSGDLSVYWYQQSLDQGLQFLIQYYNGEERAKGNILERFSAQQFPDLHSELNLSSLELGDSALYFCARGDRDYSYEQYFGPGTRLTVT.

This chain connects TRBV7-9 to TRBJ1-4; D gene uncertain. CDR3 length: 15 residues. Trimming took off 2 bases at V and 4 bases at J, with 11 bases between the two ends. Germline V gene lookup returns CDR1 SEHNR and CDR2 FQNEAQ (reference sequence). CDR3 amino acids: CASSLYRSDNEKLFF. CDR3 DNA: TGTGCCAGCAGCTTATATCGGAGCGATAATGAAAAACTGTTTTTT.

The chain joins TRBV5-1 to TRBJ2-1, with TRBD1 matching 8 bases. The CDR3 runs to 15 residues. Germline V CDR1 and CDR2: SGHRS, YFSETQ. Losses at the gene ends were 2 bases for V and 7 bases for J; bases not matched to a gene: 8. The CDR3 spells CASSFAGGGRNEQFF. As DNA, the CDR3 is TGCGCCAGCAGCTTCGCAGGGGGCGGAAGGAATGAGCAGTTCTTC.

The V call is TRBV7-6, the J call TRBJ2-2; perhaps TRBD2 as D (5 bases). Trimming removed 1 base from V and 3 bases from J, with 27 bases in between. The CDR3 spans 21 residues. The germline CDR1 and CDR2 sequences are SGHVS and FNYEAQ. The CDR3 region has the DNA TGTGCCAGCAGCTTAGATCCGCAATTTGGCGGAGGACTCTTGGACACCGGGGAGCTGTTTTTT. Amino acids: CASSLDPQFGGGLLDTGELFF.

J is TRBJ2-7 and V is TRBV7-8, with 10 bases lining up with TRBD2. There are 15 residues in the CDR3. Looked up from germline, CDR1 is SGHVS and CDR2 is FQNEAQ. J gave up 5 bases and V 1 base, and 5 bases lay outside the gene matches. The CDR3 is CASSLEVAGGNEQYF. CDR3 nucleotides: TGTGCCAGCAGCTTAGAGGTAGCGGGGGGCAACGAGCAGTACTTC. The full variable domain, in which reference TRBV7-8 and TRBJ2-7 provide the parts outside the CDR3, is GAGVSQSPRYKVAKRGQDVALRCDPISGHVSLFWYQQALGQGPEFLTYFQNEAQLDKSGLPSDRFFAERPEGSVSTLKIQRTQQEDSAVYLCASSLEVAGGNEQYFGPGTRLTVT.

As DNA, the CDR3 is TGTGCCAGCAGCTTAACAGCGGTGCAAGAGACCCAGTACTTC. Encoded protein: CASSLTAVQETQYF. The chain uses TRBV5-4 and TRBJ2-5; tentative D call: TRBD2 (5 bases). The germline CDR1 and CDR2 sequences are SGHNT and YYREEE (reference sequence). The CDR3 is made up of 14 amino acids. Trimming stripped 2 bases from V and 2 bases from J, with 10 bases between.

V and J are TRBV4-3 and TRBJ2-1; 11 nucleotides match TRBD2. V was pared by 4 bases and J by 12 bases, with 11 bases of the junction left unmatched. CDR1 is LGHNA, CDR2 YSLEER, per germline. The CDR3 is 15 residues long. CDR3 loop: CASSPGVAGGRGQFF. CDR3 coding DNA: TGCGCCAGCAGCCCCGGGGTAGCGGGAGGGCGGGGGCAGTTCTTC.

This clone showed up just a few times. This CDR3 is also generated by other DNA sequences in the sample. The CDR3 here is CASSQGQLNTEAFF. In DNA, the CDR3 is TGTGCCAGCAGCCAGGGACAATTGAACACTGAAGCTTTCTTT. This sequence joins TRBV3-1 (or the pseudogene TRBV3-2) and TRBJ1-1; D is possibly TRBD1 (6 bases). V lost 3 bases and J 0 bases, leaving 8 bases between the germline ends. The CDR3 has 14 residues. Germline V CDR1 and CDR2: LGHDT, YNNKEL (reference sequence).

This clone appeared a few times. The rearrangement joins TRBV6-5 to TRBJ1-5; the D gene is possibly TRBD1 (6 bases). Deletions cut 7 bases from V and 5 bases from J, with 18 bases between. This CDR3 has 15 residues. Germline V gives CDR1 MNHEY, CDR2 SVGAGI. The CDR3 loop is CASTPGGGEHQPQHF. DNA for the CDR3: TGTGCCAGCACCCCTGGAGGGGGGGAACATCAGCCCCAGCATTTT.

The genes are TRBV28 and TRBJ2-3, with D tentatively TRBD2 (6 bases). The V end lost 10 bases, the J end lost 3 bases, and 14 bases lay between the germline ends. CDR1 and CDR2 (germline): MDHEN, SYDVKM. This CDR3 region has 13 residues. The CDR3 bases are TGTGCCATCACGGGGGTAGCTACAGATACGCAGTATTTT. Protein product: CAITGVATDTQYF.

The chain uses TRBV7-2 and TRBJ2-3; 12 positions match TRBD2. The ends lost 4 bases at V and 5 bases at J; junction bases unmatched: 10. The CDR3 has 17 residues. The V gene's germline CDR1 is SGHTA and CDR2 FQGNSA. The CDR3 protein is CASSSSSGGEGRDTQYF. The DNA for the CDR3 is TGTGCCAGCAGCTCCTCTAGCGGGGGGGAGGGAAGAGATACGCAGTATTTT.

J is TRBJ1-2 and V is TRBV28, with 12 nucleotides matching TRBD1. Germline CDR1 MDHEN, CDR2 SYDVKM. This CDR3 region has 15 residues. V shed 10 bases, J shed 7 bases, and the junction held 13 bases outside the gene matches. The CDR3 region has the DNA TGTGCCACAACCCCGGGACAGGGGGCGGCGTTTGGCTACACCTTC. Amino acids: CATTPGQGAAFGYTF.

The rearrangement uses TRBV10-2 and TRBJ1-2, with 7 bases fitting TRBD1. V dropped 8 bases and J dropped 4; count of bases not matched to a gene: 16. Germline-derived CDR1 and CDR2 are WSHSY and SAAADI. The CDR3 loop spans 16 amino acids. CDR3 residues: CASGDRASTRIYGYTF. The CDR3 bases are TGCGCCAGCGGCGACAGGGCATCTACCCGAATCTATGGCTACACCTTC.

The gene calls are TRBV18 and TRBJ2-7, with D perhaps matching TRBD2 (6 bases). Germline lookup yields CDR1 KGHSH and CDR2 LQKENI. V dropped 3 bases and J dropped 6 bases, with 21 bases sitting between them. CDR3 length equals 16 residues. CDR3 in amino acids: CASSPGGGARSGEQYF. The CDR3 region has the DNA TGTGCCAGCTCACCCGGTGGCGGGGCCCGTTCGGGCGAGCAGTACTTC.

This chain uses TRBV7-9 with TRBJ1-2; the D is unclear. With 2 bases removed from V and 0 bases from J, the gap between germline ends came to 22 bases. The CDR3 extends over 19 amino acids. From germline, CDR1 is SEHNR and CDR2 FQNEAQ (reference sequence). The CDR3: CASSLKSTGVVPANYGYTF. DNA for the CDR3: TGTGCCAGCAGCTTAAAGTCGACCGGGGTGGTGCCCGCTAACTATGGCTACACCTTC.

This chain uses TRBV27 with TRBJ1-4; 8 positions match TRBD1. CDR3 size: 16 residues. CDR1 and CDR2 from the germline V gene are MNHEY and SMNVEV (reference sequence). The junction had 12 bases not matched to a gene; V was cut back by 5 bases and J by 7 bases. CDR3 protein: CASSTTWTGSGEKLFF. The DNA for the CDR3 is TGTGCCAGCAGTACTACGTGGACAGGGTCCGGTGAAAAACTGTTTTTT.

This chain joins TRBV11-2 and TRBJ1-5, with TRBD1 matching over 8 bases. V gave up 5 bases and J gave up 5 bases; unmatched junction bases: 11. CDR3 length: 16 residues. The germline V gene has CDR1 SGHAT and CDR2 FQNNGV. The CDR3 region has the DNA TGTGCCAGCAGCCGTCTTAGGGGACAGGAGGATCAGCCCCAGCATTTT. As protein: CASSRLRGQEDQPQHF.

CDR3 region: CASTPPGLGADTQYF. The CDR3 DNA follows: TGTGCCAGTACCCCCCCGGGACTGGGGGCAGATACGCAGTATTTT. The chain employs TRBV19 and TRBJ2-3; D perhaps matches TRBD2 (6 bases). This CDR3 spans 15 amino acids. V was trimmed by 7 bases and J by 4 bases, leaving 18 bases between them. Germline-derived CDR1 and CDR2 are LNHDA and SQIVND (reference sequence).

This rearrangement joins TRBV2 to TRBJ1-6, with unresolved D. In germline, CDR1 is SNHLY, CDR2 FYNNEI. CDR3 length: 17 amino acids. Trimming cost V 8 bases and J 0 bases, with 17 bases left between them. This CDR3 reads CASESGPRSSYNSPLHF. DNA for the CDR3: TGTGCCAGCGAGTCTGGTCCGCGTAGCTCCTATAATTCACCCCTCCACTTT.

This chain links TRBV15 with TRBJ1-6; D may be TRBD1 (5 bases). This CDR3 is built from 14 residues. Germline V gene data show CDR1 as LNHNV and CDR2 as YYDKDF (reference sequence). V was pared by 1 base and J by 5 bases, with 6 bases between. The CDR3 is CATSRAGDNSPLHF. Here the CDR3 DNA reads TGTGCCACCAGCAGAGCGGGGGATAATTCACCCCTCCACTTT.

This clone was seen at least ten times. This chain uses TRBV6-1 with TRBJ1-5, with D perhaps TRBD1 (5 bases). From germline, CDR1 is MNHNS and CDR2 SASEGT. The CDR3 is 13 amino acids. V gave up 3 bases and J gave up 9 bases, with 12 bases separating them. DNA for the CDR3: TGTGCCAGCAGTGATACAGGCGTGCGGCCCCAGCATTTT. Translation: CASSDTGVRPQHF.

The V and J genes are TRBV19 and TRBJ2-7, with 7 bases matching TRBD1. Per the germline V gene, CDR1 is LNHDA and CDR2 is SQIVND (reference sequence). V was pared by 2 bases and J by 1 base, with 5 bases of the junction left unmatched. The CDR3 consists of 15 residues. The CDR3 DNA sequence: TGTGCCAGTAGTATAAGAACAGGGGATTCCTACGAGCAGTACTTC. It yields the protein CASSIRTGDSYEQYF.